This TCR beta chain was identified during a study of blood T cells in healthy people across ages. This clonotype was counted between two and nine times. Trimming removed 4 bases at V and 2 bases at J, with 12 bases between. Germline loops: CDR1 ENHRY, CDR2 SYGVKD. The CDR3 runs to 14 residues. Primers used in a second PCR of about 6 to 12 cycles were a sample-barcoded 5' primer and a J-beta primer mix. TCRdb reprocessed the 5' RACE reads with MiXCR, giving one entry per CDR3 protein. The profile covers some 1,800,000 distinct CDR3 sequences, with about 39% appearing a single time and under 25% taken by the ten largest.

The sample was blood. The origin of this receptor is a human donor in good health. The gene calls are TRBV10-3 and TRBJ2-7; D is possibly TRBD1 (6 bases). This CDR3 reads CAISGQVAAYEQYF. For the CDR3, the DNA is TGTGCCATCAGTGGACAGGTTGCGGCCTACGAGCAGTACTTC.